One T cell receptor (beta chain) is described in this entry. Its antigen is still unknown. Primers for the PCR totalled 60 Vbeta and 13 Jbeta. Sequencing used immunoSEQ multiplex PCR; TCRdb keeps in-frame clones, though not all of them. The sample yields some 160,000 clones, 60% to 80% seen once. The trim removed 7 bases at V and 4 bases at J, leaving 11 bases unmatched. The CDR3 is 15 residues long. Germline-derived CDR1 and CDR2 are LNHDA and SQIVND (reference sequence). The data belong to a study of cytomegalovirus exposure and HLA in healthy donors. Study-level points and caveats: Reports described diagnosis of cytomegalovirus status by the classifier as highly specific and sensitive. Upon later analysis, HLA-associated TCR beta chains proved more clonally expanded than other, equally common chains. Later analysis suggested most CMV-associated TCR beta chains were HLA-restricted.

This chain links TRBV19 with TRBJ2-3; 7 positions match TRBD1. The sample comprised PBMCs. This receptor was identified in a woman in her 30s in good health and CMV-seronegative. CDR3 coding DNA: TGTGCCAGTAATAAGGGGGCGGATGGGGCAGATACGCAGTATTTT. This codes for CASNKGADGADTQYF.